One sample yielded the 2 T cell receptor beta chains listed below, sequenced in a study of Tregs in tolerant kidney transplant recipients. Repertoires were generated with immunoSEQ multiplex PCR, while TCRdb's copy carries only in-frame clones and drops some. Of 120,000 or so clones in the sample, around 94% were seen once. The sample was CD4+ T cells from blood. All receptors derive from a human donor in good health.

This rearrangement joins TRBV6-5 to TRBJ2-3, with D maybe TRBD1 (5 bases). CDR1 MNHEY and CDR2 SVGAGI come from the germline V gene. Trimming took off 2 bases at V and 1 base at J, with 10 bases between the two ends. This CDR3 region has 15 residues. The CDR3 is CASSYADRGTDTQYF. The CDR3 DNA follows: TGTGCCAGCAGTTACGCTGACAGAGGCACAGATACGCAGTATTTT.

J is TRBJ2-3 and V is TRBV7-8; 12 bases are shared with TRBD2. CDR1 and CDR2 (germline): SGHVS, FQNEAQ. V gave up 4 bases and J gave up 3 bases; unmatched junction bases: 5. The CDR3 is 16 residues long. The CDR3 sequence is CASSSLTSGGTDTQYF. The CDR3 region has the DNA TGTGCCAGCAGCTCCTTGACTAGCGGGGGAACAGATACGCAGTATTTT.